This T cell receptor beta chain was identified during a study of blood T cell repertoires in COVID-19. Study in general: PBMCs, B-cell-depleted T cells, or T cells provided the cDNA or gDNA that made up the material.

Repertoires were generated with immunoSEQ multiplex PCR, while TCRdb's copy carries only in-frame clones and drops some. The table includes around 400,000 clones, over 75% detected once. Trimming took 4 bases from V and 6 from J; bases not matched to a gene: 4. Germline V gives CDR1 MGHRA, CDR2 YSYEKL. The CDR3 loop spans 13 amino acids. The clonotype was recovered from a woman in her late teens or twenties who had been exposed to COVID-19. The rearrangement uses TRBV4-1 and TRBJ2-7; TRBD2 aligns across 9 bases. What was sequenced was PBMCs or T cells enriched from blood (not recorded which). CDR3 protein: CASSLAGGGEQYF. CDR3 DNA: TGCGCCAGCAGCCTCGCGGGGGGGGGCGAGCAGTACTTC.